Each of the 8 T cell receptor beta chains below was sequenced from the same sample in a study of CXCR3-negative and CXCR3-positive naive CD8 T cells. All TRB cDNA libraries came from 5' RACE performed with UMI labels. TCRdb re-called the 5' RACE reads and catalogs CDR3 proteins one per entry, DNA excluded. The sample data list 80,000 to 95,000 distinct CDR3 sequences. Specimen: naive CXCR3- CD8+ T cells from blood. Subset specified: CD45RO-CCR7+CD27+CD95- naive CD8+ T cells lacking CXCR3 (TNR3-). The receptors here all came from a human donor in good health. Some clones in this sample may be carry-over from other donors' samples.

The CDR3 loop reads CASSPLSGSNQPQHF. The V gene is TRBV7-8, the J gene TRBJ1-5. CDR1 and CDR2 (germline): SGHVS, FQNEAQ. The CDR3 runs 15 residues.

The J gene is TRBJ2-7, the V gene TRBV4-1. The CDR3 extends over 15 amino acids. From germline, CDR1 is MGHRA and CDR2 YSYEKL. This chain's CDR3 is CASSQDGNEPYEQYF.

This CDR3 is CASSPDTKTEAFF. V and J are TRBV13 and TRBJ1-1. The CDR3 extends over 13 amino acids. CDR1 PRHDT and CDR2 FYEKMQ come from the germline V gene (reference sequence).

This chain links TRBV30 with TRBJ1-5. Germline V gene lookup returns CDR1 GTSNPN and CDR2 SVGIG (reference sequence). This CDR3 is built from 14 residues. CDR3 region: CAWNRGGGNQPQHF.

The rearrangement uses TRBV28 and TRBJ2-2; lacking DNA, the TRBD1 call made by TCRdb goes unchecked. The CDR3 is 14 residues long. Germline V gives CDR1 MDHEN, CDR2 SYDVKM. The CDR3 reads CASSSGQDTGELFF.

The chain recombines TRBV10-2 with TRBJ2-1; TCRdb outputs TRBD2, but without DNA this stays unchecked. The CDR3 is made up of 18 amino acids. Germline CDR1 and CDR2: WSHSY and SAAADI. The CDR3: CASSEVQPDRFSYNEQFF.

The CDR3 sequence: CSVEIWGATQYF. V and J are TRBV29-1 and TRBJ2-3; TCRdb outputs TRBD1, but without DNA this stays unchecked. The CDR3 totals 12 residues. Germline lookup yields CDR1 SQVTM and CDR2 ANQGSEA.

This chain connects TRBV29-1 to TRBJ1-2; TCRdb's D call, TRBD1, is unchecked because there is no DNA. The CDR3 runs 16 residues. Germline V CDR1 and CDR2: SQVTM, ANQGSEA. The CDR3 reads CSGCQTRDSRNYGYTF.